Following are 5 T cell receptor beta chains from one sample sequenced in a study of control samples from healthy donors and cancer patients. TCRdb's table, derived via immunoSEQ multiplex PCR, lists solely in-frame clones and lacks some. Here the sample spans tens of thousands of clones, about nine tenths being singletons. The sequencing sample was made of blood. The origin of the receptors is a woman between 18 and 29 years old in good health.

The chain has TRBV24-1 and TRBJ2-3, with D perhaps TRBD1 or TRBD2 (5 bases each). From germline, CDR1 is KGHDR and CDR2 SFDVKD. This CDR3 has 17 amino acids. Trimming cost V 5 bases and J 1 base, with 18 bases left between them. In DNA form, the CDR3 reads TGTGCCACCAGTGGGGAAGCGGACGGACAACGCACAGATACGCAGTATTTT. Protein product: CATSGEADGQRTDTQYF.

The CDR3 DNA sequence: TGTGCCAGTCTGGGCACTACGAACACCGGGGAGCTGTTTTTT. This translates into CASLGTTNTGELFF. V gene TRBV19 combines with J gene TRBJ2-2; no clear D. The V gene's germline CDR1 is LNHDA and CDR2 SQIVND (reference sequence). The CDR3 spans 14 residues. Trimming took 8 bases from V and 0 from J, leaving 10 bases between them.

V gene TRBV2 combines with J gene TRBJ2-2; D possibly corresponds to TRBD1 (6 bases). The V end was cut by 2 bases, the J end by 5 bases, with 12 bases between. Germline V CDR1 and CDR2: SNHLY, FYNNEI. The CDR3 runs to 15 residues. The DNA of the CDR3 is TGTGCCAGCAGTGAAACACAGGGCGGAACCGGGGAGCTGTTTTTT. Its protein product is CASSETQGGTGELFF.

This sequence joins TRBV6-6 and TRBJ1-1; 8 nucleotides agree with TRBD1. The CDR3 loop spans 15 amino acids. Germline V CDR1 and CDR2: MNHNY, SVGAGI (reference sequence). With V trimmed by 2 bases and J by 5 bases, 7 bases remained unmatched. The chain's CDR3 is CASSYPRQGQTEAFF. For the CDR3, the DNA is TGTGCCAGCAGTTACCCTCGACAGGGGCAGACTGAAGCTTTCTTT.

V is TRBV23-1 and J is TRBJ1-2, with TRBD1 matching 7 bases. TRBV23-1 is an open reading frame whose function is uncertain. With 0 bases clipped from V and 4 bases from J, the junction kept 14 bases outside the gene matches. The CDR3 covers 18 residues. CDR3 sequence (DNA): TGCGCCAGCAGTCAATCGGTTGGGTTTTATCGGGACAGCTATGGCTACACCTTC. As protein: CASSQSVGFYRDSYGYTF.